This T cell receptor beta chain was captured in a study of shared clonotypes between healthy human individuals. Study-wide background: Each donor had three CD4 naive, three CD4 memory, two CD8 naive and one CD8 memory plate. Study-wide points: Among a handful of donors, roughly 5% of naive CD4 clonotypes were found in common. Blood was the only sampled material, and tissue repertoires likely differ. Richness estimates generally favored naive over memory subsets.

The protocol was immunoSEQ multiplex PCR, while the TCRdb copy is restricted to in-frame clones and leaves out a portion. The table records approximately 2.5 million clones, 93% of them present only once. This CDR3 spans 18 amino acids. Trimming shortened V by 0 bases and J by 6 bases, and 23 bases separated the two germline ends. CDR1 is SGHRS, CDR2 YFSETQ, per germline. On this clone: Its cognate antigen is unknown.

The V call is TRBV5-1, the J call TRBJ2-3, with D perhaps matching TRBD2 (5 bases). This receptor was taken from a young man in good health. Some clones in this sample may be carry-over from other donors' samples. Material: naive CD4+ T cells from PBMCs. The sample's subset: CD45RA+ positively selected. The CDR3 protein is CASSLALGSGRTSDTQYF. The CDR3 DNA reads TGCGCCAGCAGCTTGGCTCTTGGTTCCGGTCGGACTTCGGATACGCAGTATTTT.